These 6 T cell receptor beta chains came from one sample sequenced in a study of OX40 agonist ivuxolimab in advanced cancers. Sequencing used immunoSEQ multiplex PCR; TCRdb keeps in-frame clones, though not all of them. This sample yields approximately 81,000 clones, of which roughly 91% are seen a single time; 13% to 15% belongs to the top ten. Sequenced here: CD4+ or CD8+ T cells sorted from blood, sampled in a trial of the OX40 agonist ivuxolimab. The receptors shown here come from an adult with an advanced solid tumor such as melanoma, head and neck, liver or kidney cancer.

This chain connects TRBV2 to TRBJ1-1; unclear D gene. Germline values: CDR1 SNHLY, CDR2 FYNNEI. This CDR3 spans 14 amino acids. Trimming pared 6 bases from V and 0 bases from J, leaving 11 bases between. CDR3 nucleotide sequence: TGTGCCAGCAGCTCCAGACATTTGAACACTGAAGCTTTCTTT. Its translation is CASSSRHLNTEAFF.

V is TRBV25-1 and J is TRBJ2-1; maybe TRBD2 (6 bases). Trimming stripped 1 base from V and 9 bases from J, with 25 bases between. The CDR3 covers 18 residues. Germline V gene sequence: CDR1 MGHDK, CDR2 SYGVNS. This CDR3 is CASSESMRGGKALSEQFF. The CDR3 DNA reads as TGTGCCAGCAGTGAATCCATGCGTGGGGGGAAAGCGCTCTCTGAGCAGTTCTTC.

This rearrangement joins TRBV9 to TRBJ1-2; unclear D gene. The germline V gene encodes CDR1 SGDLS and CDR2 YYNGEE. This CDR3 is built from 15 residues. Trimming took off 0 bases at V and 0 bases at J, with 9 bases between the two ends. CDR3: CASSVGVVANYGYTF. The CDR3 DNA reads as TGTGCCAGCAGCGTAGGCGTAGTAGCTAACTATGGCTACACCTTC.

The J gene is TRBJ2-1, the V gene TRBV7-9; D unresolved. The CDR3 runs to 12 residues. The ends were cut back, 0 bases at V and 6 bases at J, with 3 bases in the middle. CDR1 and CDR2 from the germline V gene are SEHNR and FQNEAQ (reference sequence). DNA of the CDR3: TGTGCCAGCAGCTTAGCCCTCAATGAGCAGTTCTTC. Translation: CASSLALNEQFF.

The chain employs TRBV6-1 and TRBJ2-7, with D perhaps TRBD2 (6 bases). The CDR3 spans 17 residues. CDR1 is MNHNS, CDR2 SASEGT, per germline. Trimming left V 1 base short and J 1 base short, with 17 bases between. CDR3 nucleotide sequence: TGTGCCAGCAGTGAAGGGAGGGGACGTACCAATTCCTACGAGCAGTACTTC. Translated: CASSEGRGRTNSYEQYF.

The genes are TRBV12-5 and TRBJ1-5, with a tentative D call TRBD1 (5 bases). CDR1 and CDR2 (germline): LGHNT, FRNRAP. The CDR3 has 16 residues. The germline V and J ends were trimmed by 3 bases and 8 bases, with 20 bases remaining between them. The CDR3 loop reads CASGFLIRDDLEPQHF. The CDR3 DNA is TGTGCTAGTGGTTTTCTCATCCGGGACGATCTAGAGCCCCAGCATTTT.